The clone carrying this T cell receptor beta chain was detected only a few times. The data were obtained in a study of blood T cells in healthy people across ages. This CDR3 comprises 12 residues. From germline, CDR1 is LGHNA and CDR2 YSLEER. Trimming left V 4 bases short and J 8 bases short, with 11 bases between. Donor samples were obtained from healthy Caucasian individuals from Russia, aged about 6 to 90. Sample-barcoded 5' priming and a J-beta primer mix drove a second PCR of about 6 to 12 cycles. TCRdb re-called the 5' RACE reads with MiXCR, one entry per CDR3 protein. The sample has around 850,000 distinct CDR3 sequences; about 37% are singletons.

The chain uses TRBV4-3 and TRBJ1-2; unclear D gene. Material for sequencing was blood. This receptor was taken from a man between 18 and 35 years old in good health. CDR3 bases: TGCGCCAGCAGCCTAGGGCAAATCGGCTACACCTTC. Translated: CASSLGQIGYTF.